The source of this T cell receptor (beta chain) is a study of identifying expanded T cells in peripheral blood. Whole-study results and caveats: Clone count variance between approximately two-week samples rose with total template count.

Repertoires were generated with immunoSEQ multiplex PCR, while TCRdb's copy carries only in-frame clones and drops some. The sample records 120,000 or so clones, around four fifths being singletons. No infections or other immune events were documented during collection. The CDR3 consists of 15 residues. Germline CDR1 is SGHVS and CDR2 is FQNEAQ. V lost 5 bases, J lost 0 bases, and 4 bases stayed unmatched. This clone turned up a few times. Its cognate antigen is unknown. The TCR comes from a person aged 18-70 years in good health. J is TRBJ1-5 and V is TRBV7-8, with 7 nucleotides matching TRBD1. Specimen: blood. CDR3: CASSTTGISNQPQHF. CDR3 coding DNA: TGTGCCAGCAGCACGACAGGGATTAGCAATCAGCCCCAGCATTTT. Full variable domain (outside the CDR3, taken from reference TRBV7-8 and TRBJ1-5): GAGVSQSPRYKVAKRGQDVALRCDPISGHVSLFWYQQALGQGPEFLTYFQNEAQLDKSGLPSDRFFAERPEGSVSTLKIQRTQQEDSAVYLCASSTTGISNQPQHFGDGTRLSIL.